This T cell receptor (beta chain) originates from a study of molecular identifiers for immune sequencing clone quantification. One entry per CDR3 protein results from TCRdb running MiXCR on the PCR reads. The profile shows some 100,000 distinct CDR3 sequences, roughly 38% of them singletons. The CDR3 sequence is 15 residues long. The V segment lost 3 bases and the J segment 4 bases; nucleotides outside the gene matches: 8. This clonotype has a count of ten or more. Naive CD8 library inputs spanned roughly 17,000 to 1,100,000 sorted cells and 10%, 30% or 50% RNA. The chain is built from TRBV12-3 or TRBV12-4 and TRBJ2-5; 7 bases are shared with TRBD1. This clonotype originated in a human donor in good health. Some libraries in this study had Jurkat cell RNA spiked in. Sequenced: naive CD8+ T cells from blood, with Jurkat cell RNA spiked in. Subset specified: FACS-sorted CD8+CD4-CCR7+CD45RA+ naive T cells. The CDR3 is CASSFKGARGETQYF. CDR3 nucleotides: TGTGCCAGCAGTTTTAAGGGGGCACGAGGAGAGACCCAGTACTTC.